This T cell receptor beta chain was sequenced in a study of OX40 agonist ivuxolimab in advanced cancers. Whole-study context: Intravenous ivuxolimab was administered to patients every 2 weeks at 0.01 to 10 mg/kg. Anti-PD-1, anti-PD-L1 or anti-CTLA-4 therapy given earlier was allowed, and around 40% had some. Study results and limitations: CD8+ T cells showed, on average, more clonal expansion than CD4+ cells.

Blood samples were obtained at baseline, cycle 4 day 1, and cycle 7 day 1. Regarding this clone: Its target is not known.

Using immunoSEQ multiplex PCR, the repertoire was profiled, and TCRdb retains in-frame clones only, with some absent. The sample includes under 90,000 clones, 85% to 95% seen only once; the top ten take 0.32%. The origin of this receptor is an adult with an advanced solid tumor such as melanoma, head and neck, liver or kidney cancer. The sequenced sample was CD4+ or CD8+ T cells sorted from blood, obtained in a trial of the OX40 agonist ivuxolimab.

CDR3 residues: CASSLYRGAGGNTIYF. CDR3 in DNA: TGTGCCAGCAGTTTATACCGGGGGGCAGGGGGAAACACCATATATTTT. The chain has TRBV28 and TRBJ1-3, with D perhaps TRBD1 (6 bases). Trimming shortened V by 1 base and J by 4 bases, and 14 bases separated the two germline ends. CDR1 MDHEN and CDR2 SYDVKM come from the germline V gene. The CDR3 runs to 16 residues.